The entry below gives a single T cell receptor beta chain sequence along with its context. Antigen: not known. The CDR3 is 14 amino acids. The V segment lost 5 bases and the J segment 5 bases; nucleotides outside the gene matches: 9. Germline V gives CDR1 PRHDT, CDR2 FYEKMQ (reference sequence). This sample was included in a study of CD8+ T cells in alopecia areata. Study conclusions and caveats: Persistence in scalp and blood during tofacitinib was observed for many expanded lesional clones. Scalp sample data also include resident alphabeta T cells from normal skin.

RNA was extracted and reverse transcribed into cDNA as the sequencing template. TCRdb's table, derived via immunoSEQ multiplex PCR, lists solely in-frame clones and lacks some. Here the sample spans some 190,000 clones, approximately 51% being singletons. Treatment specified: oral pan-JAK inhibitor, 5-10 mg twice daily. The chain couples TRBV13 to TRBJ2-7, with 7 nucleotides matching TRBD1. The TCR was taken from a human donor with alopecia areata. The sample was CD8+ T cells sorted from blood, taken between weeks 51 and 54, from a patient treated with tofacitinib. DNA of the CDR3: TGTGCCAGCAGCGACCGCAGGGGGATGAACGAGCAGTACTTC. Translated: CASSDRRGMNEQYF.